This TCR beta chain was documented in a study of OX40 agonist ivuxolimab in advanced cancers. About the research overall: Partial responses were achieved by three patients, of whom one had hepatocellular carcinoma and two had cutaneous melanoma.

The V and J ends lost 0 bases and 3 bases respectively, with 12 bases between them. The CDR3 contains 15 residues. The germline gives CDR1 MNHEY, CDR2 SVGAGI. Sequenced by immunoSEQ multiplex PCR; TCRdb stores in-frame clones only, minus some. The sample lists approximately 97,000 clones, roughly nine tenths occurring once. This TCR came from an adult with an advanced solid tumor such as melanoma, head and neck, liver or kidney cancer. This specimen was CD4+ or CD8+ T cells sorted from blood, taken in a trial of the OX40 agonist ivuxolimab. The chain uses TRBV6-5 and TRBJ2-7, with a weak D call TRBD1 (6 bases). CDR3 nucleotide sequence: TGTGCCAGCAGTTACTCGTCGAACAGGGTCTACGAGCAGTACTTC. Translating gives CASSYSSNRVYEQYF.